Below, one T cell receptor (beta chain) is given with its context. The target antigen is unknown. This entry is derived from a study of T cell responses to AZD1222 COVID-19 vaccine. Both about-4-week and about-12-week second-dose recipients were combined. Using immunoSEQ multiplex PCR, the repertoire was profiled, and TCRdb retains in-frame clones only, with some absent. The sample yields approximately 150,000 clones, about 83% seen once. Germline V gene sequence: CDR1 SGHTS, CDR2 YDEGEE. CDR3 length equals 15 residues. The V and J ends lost 5 bases and 7 bases, in that order; junction bases with no gene match: 9. Study findings and constraints: Vaccine-associated CD4 TCRs ranged over spike, dominating at 160-218 and 743-854. Clonal diversity may have been underestimated, and the donors were mostly white British, with more females than males.

The source is an adult who received the AZD1222 COVID-19 vaccine. The source material was peripheral blood, sampled 28 days after the second AZD1222 dose. This chain connects TRBV5-8 to TRBJ1-5; 10 bases are shared with TRBD1. CDR3 in DNA: TGTGCCAGCAGTAGGGACAGGGGAGCCCGCCAGCCCCAGCATTTT. It is translated as CASSRDRGARQPQHF.